Detailed here is one TCR beta chain. Its specificity is unknown. This specimen belongs to a study of cytomegalovirus exposure and HLA in healthy donors. Broader study findings: The study put 150 or so TCR beta chains on its list as cytomegalovirus-associated. Later work found most CMV-associated TCR beta chains apparently HLA-restricted.

The CDR3 is made up of 14 amino acids. V was trimmed by 2 bases and J by 1 base, leaving 9 bases between them. CDR1 is SGHTS and CDR2 is YDEGEE in the germline V gene. PCR employed 60 Vbeta and 13 Jbeta primers. Per the original methods: In a later analysis, 60 million to 90 million unique TCR beta chains included roughly 11 million shared by two or more donors. Sequencing was performed with immunoSEQ multiplex PCR; in TCRdb, only in-frame clones are kept and a portion is missing. That table furnishes V, J and clone size, whereas the DNA furnished D and trimming. The sample has 150,000 to 200,000 clones, roughly four fifths seen once.

Sequencing was carried out using PBMCs. The chain has TRBV5-8 and TRBJ1-1, with unresolved D. The TCR originated in a female donor in good health and CMV-seronegative. The CDR3 sequence is CASSLGRRNTEAFF. The CDR3 coding sequence is TGTGCCAGCAGCTTAGGTAGGAGGAACACTGAAGCTTTCTTT. The complete variable domain, with remaining parts taken from reference TRBV5-8 and TRBJ1-1, reads EAGVTQSPTHLIKTRGQQATLRCSPISGHTSVYWYQQALGLGLQFLLWYDEGEERNRGNFPPRFSGRQFPNYSSELNVNALELEDSALYLCASSLGRRNTEAFFGQGTRLTVV.